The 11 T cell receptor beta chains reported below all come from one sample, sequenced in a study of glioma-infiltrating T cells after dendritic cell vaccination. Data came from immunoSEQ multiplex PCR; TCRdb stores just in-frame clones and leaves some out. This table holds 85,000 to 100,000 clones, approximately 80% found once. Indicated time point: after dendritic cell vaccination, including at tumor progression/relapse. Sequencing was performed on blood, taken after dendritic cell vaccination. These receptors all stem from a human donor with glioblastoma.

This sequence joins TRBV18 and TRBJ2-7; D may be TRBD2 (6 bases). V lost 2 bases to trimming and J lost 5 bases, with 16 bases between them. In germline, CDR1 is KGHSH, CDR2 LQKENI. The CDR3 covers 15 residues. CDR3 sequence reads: CASSPAGRLEHEQYV. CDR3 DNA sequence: TGTGCCAGCTCACCAGCTGGGAGGTTGGAGCACGAGCAGTACGTC.

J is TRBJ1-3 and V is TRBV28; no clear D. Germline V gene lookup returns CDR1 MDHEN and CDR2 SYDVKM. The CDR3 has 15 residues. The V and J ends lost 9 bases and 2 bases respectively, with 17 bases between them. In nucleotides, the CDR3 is TGTGCCAGTGGCCGTATTCGGGGAACTGGAAACACCATATATTTT. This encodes CASGRIRGTGNTIYF.

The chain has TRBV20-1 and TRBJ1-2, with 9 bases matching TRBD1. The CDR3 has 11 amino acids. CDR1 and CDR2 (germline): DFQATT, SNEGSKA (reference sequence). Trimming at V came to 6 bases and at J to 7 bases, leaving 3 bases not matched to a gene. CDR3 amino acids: CSAGTGSGYTF. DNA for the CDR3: TGCAGTGCCGGGACAGGGTCTGGCTACACCTTC.

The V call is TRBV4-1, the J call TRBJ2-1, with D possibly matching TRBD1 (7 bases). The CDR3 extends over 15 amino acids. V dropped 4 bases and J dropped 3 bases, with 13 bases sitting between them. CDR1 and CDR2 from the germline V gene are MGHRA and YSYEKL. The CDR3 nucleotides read TGCGCCAGCAGCCCACGGCGGGACAGCTACAATGAGCAGTTCTTC. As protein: CASSPRRDSYNEQFF.

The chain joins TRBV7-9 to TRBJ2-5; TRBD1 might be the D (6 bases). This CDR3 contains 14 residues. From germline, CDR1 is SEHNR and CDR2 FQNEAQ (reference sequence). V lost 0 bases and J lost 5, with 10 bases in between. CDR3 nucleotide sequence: TGTGCCAGCAGCTTAGCACAGGGTCGGGAGACCCAGTACTTC. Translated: CASSLAQGRETQYF.

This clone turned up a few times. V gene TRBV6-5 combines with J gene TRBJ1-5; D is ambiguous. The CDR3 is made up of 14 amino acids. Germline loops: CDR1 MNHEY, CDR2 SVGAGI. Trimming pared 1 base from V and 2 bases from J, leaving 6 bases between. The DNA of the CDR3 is TGTGCCAGCAGTTACTTCCAGGGCAATCAGCCCCAGCATTTT. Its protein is CASSYFQGNQPQHF.

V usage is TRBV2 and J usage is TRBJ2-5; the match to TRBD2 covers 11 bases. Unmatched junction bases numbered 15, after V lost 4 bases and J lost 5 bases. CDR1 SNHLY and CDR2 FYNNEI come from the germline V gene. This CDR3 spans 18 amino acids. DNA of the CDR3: TGTGCCAGCAGTGGATCGGCGCTAGCGGGGGGCTACGGGGAGACCCAGTACTTC. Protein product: CASSGSALAGGYGETQYF.

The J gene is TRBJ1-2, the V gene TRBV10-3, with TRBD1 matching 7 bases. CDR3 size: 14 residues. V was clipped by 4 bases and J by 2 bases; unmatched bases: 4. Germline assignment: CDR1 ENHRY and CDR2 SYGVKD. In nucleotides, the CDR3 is TGTGCCATCAGTGTGGGGACAGTGAACTATGGCTACACCTTC. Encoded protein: CAISVGTVNYGYTF.

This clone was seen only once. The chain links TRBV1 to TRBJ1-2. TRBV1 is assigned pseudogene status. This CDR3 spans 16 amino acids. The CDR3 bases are TGCACCAGCAGCCAAGTGTGGTTGCGGCAGTGCTATGGCTACACCTTC. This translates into CTSSQVWLRQCYGYTF.

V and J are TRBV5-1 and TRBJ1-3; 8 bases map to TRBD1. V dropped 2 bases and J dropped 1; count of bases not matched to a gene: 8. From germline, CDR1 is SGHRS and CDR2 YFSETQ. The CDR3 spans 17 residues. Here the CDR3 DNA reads TGCGCCAGCAGCTTCACCGGGACAGGCCGGTCTGGAAACACCATATATTTT. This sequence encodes CASSFTGTGRSGNTIYF.

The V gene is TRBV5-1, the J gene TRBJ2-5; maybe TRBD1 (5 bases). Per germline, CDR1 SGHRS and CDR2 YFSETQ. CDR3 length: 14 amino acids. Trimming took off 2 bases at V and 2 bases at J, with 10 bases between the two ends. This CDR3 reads CASSFDSLQETQYF. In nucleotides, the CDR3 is TGCGCCAGCAGCTTCGACAGCCTACAAGAGACCCAGTACTTC. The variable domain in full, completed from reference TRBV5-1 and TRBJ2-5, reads KAGVTQTPRYLIKTRGQQVTLSCSPISGHRSVSWYQQTPGQGLQFLFEYFSETQRNKGNFPGRFSGRQFSNSRSEMNVSTLELGDSALYLCASSFDSLQETQYFGPGTRLLVL.